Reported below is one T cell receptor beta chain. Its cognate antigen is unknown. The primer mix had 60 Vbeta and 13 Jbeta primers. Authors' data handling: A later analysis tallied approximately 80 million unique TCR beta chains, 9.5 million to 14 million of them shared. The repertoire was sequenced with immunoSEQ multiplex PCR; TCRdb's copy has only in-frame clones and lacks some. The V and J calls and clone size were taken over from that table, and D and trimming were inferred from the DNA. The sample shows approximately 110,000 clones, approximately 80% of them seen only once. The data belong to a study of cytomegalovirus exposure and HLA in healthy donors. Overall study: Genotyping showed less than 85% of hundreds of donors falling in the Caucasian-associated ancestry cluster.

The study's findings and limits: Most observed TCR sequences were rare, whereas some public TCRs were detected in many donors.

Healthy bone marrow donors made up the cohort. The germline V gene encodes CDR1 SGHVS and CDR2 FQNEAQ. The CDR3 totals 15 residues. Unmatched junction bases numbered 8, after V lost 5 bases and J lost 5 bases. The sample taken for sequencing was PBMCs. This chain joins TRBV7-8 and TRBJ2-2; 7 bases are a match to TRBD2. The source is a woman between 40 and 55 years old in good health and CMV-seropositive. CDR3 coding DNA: TGTGCCAGCAGCCCAGTGGGGGAGGGAACCGGGGAGCTGTTTTTT. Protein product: CASSPVGEGTGELFF. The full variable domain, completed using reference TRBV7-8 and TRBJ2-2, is GAGVSQSPRYKVAKRGQDVALRCDPISGHVSLFWYQQALGQGPEFLTYFQNEAQLDKSGLPSDRFFAERPEGSVSTLKIQRTQQEDSAVYLCASSPVGEGTGELFFGEGSRLTVL.